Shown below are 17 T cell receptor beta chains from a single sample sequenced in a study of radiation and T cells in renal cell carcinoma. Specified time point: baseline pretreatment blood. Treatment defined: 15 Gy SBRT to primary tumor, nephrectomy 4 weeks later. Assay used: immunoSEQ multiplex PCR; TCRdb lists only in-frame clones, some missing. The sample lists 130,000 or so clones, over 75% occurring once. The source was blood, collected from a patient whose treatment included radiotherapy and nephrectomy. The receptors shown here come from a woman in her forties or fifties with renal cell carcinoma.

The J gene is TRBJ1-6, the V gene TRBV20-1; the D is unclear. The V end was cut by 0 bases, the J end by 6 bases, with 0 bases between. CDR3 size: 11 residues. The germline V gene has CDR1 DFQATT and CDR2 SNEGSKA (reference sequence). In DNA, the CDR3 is TGCAGTGCTAGAGATAATTCACCCCTCCACTTT. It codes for CSARDNSPLHF.

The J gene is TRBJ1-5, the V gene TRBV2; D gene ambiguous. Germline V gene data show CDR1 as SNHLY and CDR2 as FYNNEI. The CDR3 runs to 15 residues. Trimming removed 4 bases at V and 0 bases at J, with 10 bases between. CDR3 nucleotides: TGTGCCAGCAGTGTATCCGATGGTAGCAATCAGCCCCAGCATTTT. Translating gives CASSVSDGSNQPQHF.

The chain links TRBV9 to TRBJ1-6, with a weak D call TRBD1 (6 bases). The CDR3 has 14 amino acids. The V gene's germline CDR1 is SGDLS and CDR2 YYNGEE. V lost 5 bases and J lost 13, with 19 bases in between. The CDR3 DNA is TGTGCCAGCAGAGGGGACACCCCTGGCGCGCCCCTCCACTTT. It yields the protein CASRGDTPGAPLHF.

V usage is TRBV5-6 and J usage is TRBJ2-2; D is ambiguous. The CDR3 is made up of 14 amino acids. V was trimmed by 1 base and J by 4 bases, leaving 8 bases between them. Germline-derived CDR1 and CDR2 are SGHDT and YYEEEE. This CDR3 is CASSLYRATGELFF. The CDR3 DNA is TGTGCCAGCAGCTTGTATAGGGCCACCGGGGAGCTGTTTTTT.

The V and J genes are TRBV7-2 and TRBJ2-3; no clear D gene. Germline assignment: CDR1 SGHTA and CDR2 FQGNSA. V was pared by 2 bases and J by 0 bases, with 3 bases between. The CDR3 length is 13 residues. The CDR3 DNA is TGTGCCAGCAGCTTACAGAGCACAGATACGCAGTATTTT. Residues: CASSLQSTDTQYF.

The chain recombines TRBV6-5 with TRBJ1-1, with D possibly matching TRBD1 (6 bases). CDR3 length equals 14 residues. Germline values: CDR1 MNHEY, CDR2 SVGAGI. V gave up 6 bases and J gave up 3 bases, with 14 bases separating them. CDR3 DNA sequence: TGTGCCAGCAGATCAGGGGATTCATACACTGAAGCTTTCTTT. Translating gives CASRSGDSYTEAFF.

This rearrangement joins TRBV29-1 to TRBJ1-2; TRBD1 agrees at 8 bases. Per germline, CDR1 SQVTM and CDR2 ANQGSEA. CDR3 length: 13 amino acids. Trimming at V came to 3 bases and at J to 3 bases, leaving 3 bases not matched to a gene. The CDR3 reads CSVDPGGDYGYTF. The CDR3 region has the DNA TGCAGCGTTGATCCAGGGGGCGACTATGGCTACACCTTC.

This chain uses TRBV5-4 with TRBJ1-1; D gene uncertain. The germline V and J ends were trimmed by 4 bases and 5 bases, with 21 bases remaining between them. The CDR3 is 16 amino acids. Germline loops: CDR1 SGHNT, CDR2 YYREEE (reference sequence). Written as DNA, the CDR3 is TGTGCCAGCAGCCCACCGGGGTCCAGATACATTACTGAAGCTTTCTTT. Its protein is CASSPPGSRYITEAFF.

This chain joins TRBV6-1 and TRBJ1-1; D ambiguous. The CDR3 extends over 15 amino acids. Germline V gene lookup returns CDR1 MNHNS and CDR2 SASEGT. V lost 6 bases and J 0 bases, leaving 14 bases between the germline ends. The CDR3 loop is CASRDFHLMNTEAFF. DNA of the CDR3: TGTGCCAGCAGAGATTTTCATTTGATGAACACTGAAGCTTTCTTT.

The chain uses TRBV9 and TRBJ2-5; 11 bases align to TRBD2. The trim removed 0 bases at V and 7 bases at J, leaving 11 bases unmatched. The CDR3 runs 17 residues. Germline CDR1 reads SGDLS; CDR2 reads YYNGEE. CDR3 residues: CASSVGTTSGASGTQYF. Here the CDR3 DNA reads TGTGCCAGCAGCGTAGGGACGACTAGCGGGGCCTCGGGGACCCAGTACTTC.

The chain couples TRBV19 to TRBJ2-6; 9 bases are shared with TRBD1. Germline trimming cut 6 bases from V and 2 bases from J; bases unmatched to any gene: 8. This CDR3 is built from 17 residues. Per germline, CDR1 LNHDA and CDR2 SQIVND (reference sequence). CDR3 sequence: CASRPGQGTTGANVLTF. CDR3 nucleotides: TGTGCCAGTAGGCCGGGACAGGGTACAACTGGGGCCAACGTCCTGACTTTC.

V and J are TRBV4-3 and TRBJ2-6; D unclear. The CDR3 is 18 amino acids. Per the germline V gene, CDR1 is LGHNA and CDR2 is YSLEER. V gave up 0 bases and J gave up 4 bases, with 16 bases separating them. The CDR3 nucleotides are TGCGCCAGCAGCCAAGAGAGTAGTGGCGCTACCGGGGCCAACGTCCTGACTTTC. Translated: CASSQESSGATGANVLTF.

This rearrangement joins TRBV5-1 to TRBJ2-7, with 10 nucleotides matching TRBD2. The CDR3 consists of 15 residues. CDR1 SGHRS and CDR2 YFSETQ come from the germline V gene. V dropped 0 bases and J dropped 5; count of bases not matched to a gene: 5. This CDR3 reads CASSLGSGGADEQYF. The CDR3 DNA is TGCGCCAGCAGCTTGGGGAGCGGGGGGGCCGACGAGCAGTACTTC.

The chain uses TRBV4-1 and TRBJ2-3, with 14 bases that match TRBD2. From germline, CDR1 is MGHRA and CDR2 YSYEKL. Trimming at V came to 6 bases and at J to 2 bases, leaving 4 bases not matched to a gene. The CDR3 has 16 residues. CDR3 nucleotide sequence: TGCGCCAGCAGGCTGACTAGCGGGGGGGCCACAGATACGCAGTATTTT. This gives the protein CASRLTSGGATDTQYF.

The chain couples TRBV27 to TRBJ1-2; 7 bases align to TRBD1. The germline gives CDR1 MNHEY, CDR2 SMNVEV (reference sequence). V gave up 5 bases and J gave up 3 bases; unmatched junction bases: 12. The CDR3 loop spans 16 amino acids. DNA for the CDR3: TGTGCCAGCAGTCCGACTACGACAGGGATCTACTATGGCTACACCTTC. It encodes CASSPTTTGIYYGYTF.

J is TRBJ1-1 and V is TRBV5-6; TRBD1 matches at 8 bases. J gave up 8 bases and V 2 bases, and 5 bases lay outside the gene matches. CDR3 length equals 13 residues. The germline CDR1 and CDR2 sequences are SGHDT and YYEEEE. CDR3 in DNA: TGTGCCAGCAGCTTCCGACAGGGGAGGGAAGCTTTCTTT. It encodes CASSFRQGREAFF.

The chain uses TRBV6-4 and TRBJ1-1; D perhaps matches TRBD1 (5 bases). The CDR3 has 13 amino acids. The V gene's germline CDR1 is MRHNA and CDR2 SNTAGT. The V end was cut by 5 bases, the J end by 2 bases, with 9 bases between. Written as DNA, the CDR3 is TGTGCCAGCAGTTCGGGGCTTAACACTGAAGCTTTCTTT. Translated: CASSSGLNTEAFF.